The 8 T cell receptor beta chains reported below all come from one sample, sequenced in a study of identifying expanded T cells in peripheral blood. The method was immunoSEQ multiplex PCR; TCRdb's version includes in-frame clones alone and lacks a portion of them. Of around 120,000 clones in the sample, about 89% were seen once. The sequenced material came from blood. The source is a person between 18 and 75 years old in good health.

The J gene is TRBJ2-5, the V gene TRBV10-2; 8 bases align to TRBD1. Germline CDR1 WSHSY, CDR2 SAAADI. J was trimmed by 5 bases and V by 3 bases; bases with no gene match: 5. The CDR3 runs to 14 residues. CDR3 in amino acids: CASSDSTGGETQYF. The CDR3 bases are TGCGCCAGCAGTGACTCCACAGGGGGGGAGACCCAGTACTTC.

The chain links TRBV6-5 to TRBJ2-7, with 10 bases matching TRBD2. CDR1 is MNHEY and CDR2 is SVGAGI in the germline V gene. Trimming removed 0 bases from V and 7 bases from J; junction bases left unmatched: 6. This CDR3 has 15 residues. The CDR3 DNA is TGTGCCAGCAGTTACTCAGAAGTAGCGGGGGGAGAGCAGTACTTC. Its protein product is CASSYSEVAGGEQYF.

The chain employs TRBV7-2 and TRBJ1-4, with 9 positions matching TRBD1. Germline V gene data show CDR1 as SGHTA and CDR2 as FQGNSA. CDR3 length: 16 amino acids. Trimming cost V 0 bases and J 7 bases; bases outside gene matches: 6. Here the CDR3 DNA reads TGTGCCAGCAGCTTAGCCCTAGGGACAGGGAGTGAAAAACTGTTTTTT. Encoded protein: CASSLALGTGSEKLFF.

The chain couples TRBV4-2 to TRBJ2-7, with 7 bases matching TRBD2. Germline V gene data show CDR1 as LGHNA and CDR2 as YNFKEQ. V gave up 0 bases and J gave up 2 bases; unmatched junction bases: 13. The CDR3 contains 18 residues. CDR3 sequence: CASSQDGPRGKLAYEQYF. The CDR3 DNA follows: TGTGCCAGCAGCCAAGACGGCCCGCGGGGGAAGCTCGCCTACGAGCAGTACTTC.

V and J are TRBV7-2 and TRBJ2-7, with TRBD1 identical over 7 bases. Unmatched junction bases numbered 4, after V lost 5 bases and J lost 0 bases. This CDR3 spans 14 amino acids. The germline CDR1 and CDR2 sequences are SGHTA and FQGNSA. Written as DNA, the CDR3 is TGTGCCAGCAGCCTACAGGGGAGCTCCTACGAGCAGTACTTC. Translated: CASSLQGSSYEQYF.

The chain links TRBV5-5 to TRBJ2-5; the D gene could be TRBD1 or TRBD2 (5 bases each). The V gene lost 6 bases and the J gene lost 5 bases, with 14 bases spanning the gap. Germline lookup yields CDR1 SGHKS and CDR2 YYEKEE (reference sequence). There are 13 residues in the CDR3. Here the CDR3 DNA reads TGTGCCAGCACCCACTGGGGCGGGGAGACCCAGTACTTC. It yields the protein CASTHWGGETQYF.

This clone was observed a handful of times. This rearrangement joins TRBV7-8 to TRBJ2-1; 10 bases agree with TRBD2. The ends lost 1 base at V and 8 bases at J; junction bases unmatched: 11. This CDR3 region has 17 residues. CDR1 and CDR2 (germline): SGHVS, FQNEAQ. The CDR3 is CASSLGRRAGGQDEQFF. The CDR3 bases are TGTGCCAGCAGCTTAGGGAGAAGAGCGGGGGGGCAGGATGAGCAGTTCTTC.

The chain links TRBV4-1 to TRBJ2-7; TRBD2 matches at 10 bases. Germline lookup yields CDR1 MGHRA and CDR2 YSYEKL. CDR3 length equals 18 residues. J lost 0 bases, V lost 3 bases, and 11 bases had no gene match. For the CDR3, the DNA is TGCGCCAGCAGCCACCGAACAAATAGCGGGGGGTCCTCCTACGAGCAGTACTTC. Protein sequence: CASSHRTNSGGSSYEQYF.